This T cell receptor beta chain derives from a study of T-cell memory formation after mild COVID-19. TCRdb called the 5' RACE reads again in MiXCR, with one record for every CDR3 protein. The sample includes 200,000 or so distinct CDR3 sequences, over 9% of them seen just once. This CDR3 comprises 14 residues. Germline CDR1 SNHLY, CDR2 FYNNEI. V shed 7 bases and J shed 2 bases, with 15 bases lying between them. Input material: PBMCs or a T cell subset sorted from them (not recorded which). The TCR comes from a young man who had mild COVID-19 (a few samples of this study predate the infection). Cell type and time point are not known. This rearrangement joins TRBV2 to TRBJ2-7; weak D call: TRBD1 (5 bases). The CDR3 nucleotides read TGTGCCAGCAATCTTCCGGGCAGGGCCTACGAGCAGTACGTC. It specifies CASNLPGRAYEQYV.